One sample yielded the 8 T cell receptor beta chains listed below, sequenced in a study of vaccination effects on CD4 cells after COVID-19. Around day 10 of culture, CD4+ T cells were separated out. Every participant took two doses of the BNT162b2 or mRNA-1273 vaccine. These receptors are not linked to any known antigen. Method: immunoSEQ multiplex PCR; TCRdb's copy keeps in-frame clones and lacks some. The profile shows 9,000 or so clones, roughly 80% of them singletons. Sequences were derived from CD4+ T cells from PBMCs cultured without peptide, sampled after COVID-19 vaccination. These TCRs come from a human donor who received a COVID-19 vaccine.

This clone was seen a handful of times. The chain recombines TRBV19 with TRBJ2-7; 8 bases align to TRBD2. CDR1 and CDR2 from the germline V gene are LNHDA and SQIVND (reference sequence). V gave up 5 bases and J gave up 2 bases; unmatched junction bases: 5. There are 14 residues in the CDR3. The CDR3 DNA is TGTGCCAGTAGTTCCGGGACTAGGACCTACGAGCAGTACTTC. Its translation is CASSSGTRTYEQYF.

The chain links TRBV19 to TRBJ2-1, with 8 bases that match TRBD2. The CDR3 length is 13 residues. The trim removed 8 bases at V and 8 bases at J, leaving 8 bases unmatched. Per germline, CDR1 LNHDA and CDR2 SQIVND (reference sequence). CDR3 DNA sequence: TGTGCCAGTCGGAGCGGGAGTAGGGATGAGCAGTTCTTC. Protein sequence: CASRSGSRDEQFF.

The chain employs TRBV30 and TRBJ1-2; unclear D gene. Trimming stripped 4 bases from V and 6 bases from J, with 0 bases between. CDR1 and CDR2 (germline): GTSNPN, SVGIG (reference sequence). The CDR3 spans 8 residues. The CDR3 here is CAWNGYTF. The CDR3 DNA reads as TGTGCCTGGAATGGCTACACCTTC.

As to this clone: At the DNA level, this CDR3 is encoded by other sequences in the same sample as well. This chain joins TRBV19 and TRBJ1-1; D unresolved. The CDR3 spans 13 residues. The germline V gene has CDR1 LNHDA and CDR2 SQIVND (reference sequence). Trimming shortened V by 3 bases and J by 2 bases, and 7 bases separated the two germline ends. CDR3 bases: TGTGCCAGTAGTATGACGTTAAACACTGAAGCTTTCTTT. Its translation: CASSMTLNTEAFF. The full variable domain, rest sourced from reference TRBV19 and TRBJ1-1, is DGGITQSPKYLFRKEGQNVTLSCEQNLNHDAMYWYRQDPGQGLRLIYYSQIVNDFQKGDIAEGYSVSREKKESFPLTVTSAQKNPTAFYLCASSMTLNTEAFFGQGTRLTVV.

The chain has TRBV3-1 (or the pseudogene TRBV3-2) and TRBJ2-7; 11 bases fit TRBD2. V was pared by 1 base and J by 5 bases, with 10 bases of the junction left unmatched. This CDR3 contains 17 residues. Germline values: CDR1 LGHDT, CDR2 YNNKEL (reference sequence). CDR3: CASSQVIAGGPGDEQYF. CDR3 DNA sequence: TGTGCCAGCAGCCAAGTGATAGCGGGAGGGCCTGGAGACGAGCAGTACTTC.

CDR3 in amino acids: CASSPGTGIRYNEQFF. CDR3 coding DNA: TGTGCCAGCTCCCCCGGGACAGGGATTAGGTACAATGAGCAGTTCTTC. J is TRBJ2-1 and V is TRBV18, with 9 bases matching TRBD1. Germline CDR1 KGHSH, CDR2 LQKENI. J was trimmed by 4 bases and V by 6 bases; bases with no gene match: 10. The CDR3 is 16 amino acids.

The rearrangement links TRBV19 to TRBJ1-2; D is undetermined. The germline gives CDR1 LNHDA, CDR2 SQIVND (reference sequence). CDR3 size: 16 residues. Trimming stripped 6 bases from V and 4 bases from J, with 21 bases between. For the CDR3, the DNA is TGTGCCAGTAGCCCGGGCGGTGGAGGGAGGAGCTATGGCTACACCTTC. Residues: CASSPGGGGRSYGYTF. Full variable domain (rest looked up from reference TRBV19 and TRBJ1-2): DGGITQSPKYLFRKEGQNVTLSCEQNLNHDAMYWYRQDPGQGLRLIYYSQIVNDFQKGDIAEGYSVSREKKESFPLTVTSAQKNPTAFYLCASSPGGGGRSYGYTFGSGTRLTVV.

The chain recombines TRBV25-1 with TRBJ2-2; 8 positions match TRBD1. The J segment lost 4 bases and the V segment lost 5 bases, leaving 9 bases of the junction unmatched. The CDR3 runs 16 residues. Per the germline V gene, CDR1 is MGHDK and CDR2 is SYGVNS. CDR3 protein: CASSTQGARATGELFF. The CDR3 region has the DNA TGTGCCAGCAGTACCCAGGGGGCGCGGGCCACCGGGGAGCTGTTTTTT. Full variable domain (rest looked up from reference TRBV25-1 and TRBJ2-2): EADIYQTPRYLVIGTGKKITLECSQTMGHDKMYWYQQDPGMELHLIHYSYGVNSTEKGDLSSESTVSRIRTEHFPLTLESARPSHTSQYLCASSTQGARATGELFFGEGSRLTVL.